This entry concerns a single T cell receptor (beta chain). Its antigen is unidentified. Ten immunoSEQ deep assay plates were used to sequence unsorted PBMC DNA. Libraries were prepared by immunoSEQ multiplex PCR; TCRdb keeps only in-frame clonotypes and omits some of them. The sample carries about half a million clones, around four fifths recorded once. These data belong to a study of shared clonotypes between healthy human individuals. Study-wide findings and caveats: Donor scarcity curtailed the genetic and exposure-history diversity represented herein.

Samples left unsorted employed about 90 million PBMCs for genomic DNA. Specimen: PBMCs. This receptor was identified in a woman in her thirties or forties in good health. Some clones in this sample may be carry-over from other donors' samples.

The CDR3 DNA follows: TGTGCCAGCAGCACCCTTAGCGGGAGGGCGAATGAGCAGTTCTTC. Its translation: CASSTLSGRANEQFF. This rearrangement joins TRBV5-5 to TRBJ2-1; 11 nucleotides line up with TRBD2. Trimming cost V 4 bases and J 7 bases; bases outside gene matches: 7. The CDR3 loop spans 15 amino acids. From germline, CDR1 is SGHKS and CDR2 YYEKEE (reference sequence).